This T cell receptor beta chain appears in the sequencing data of a study of blood T cell repertoires in COVID-19. TCRdb's copy holds only in-frame clones and misses some; the assay was immunoSEQ multiplex PCR. The table has around 230,000 clones, roughly 85% seen once. The CDR3 is 14 amino acids. The germline V and J ends were trimmed by 2 bases and 3 bases, with 11 bases remaining between them. CDR1 is SGHKS and CDR2 is YYEKEE in the germline V gene (reference sequence). Sequencing input: peripheral blood. The TCR comes from a woman between 65 and 79 years old with active or convalescent COVID-19. The chain employs TRBV5-5 and TRBJ2-5; tentative D call: TRBD2 (6 bases). CDR3 sequence: CASSFLGGKETQYF. CDR3 DNA sequence: TGTGCCAGCAGCTTTCTGGGAGGCAAAGAGACCCAGTACTTC. Variable domain in full (rest from reference TRBV5-5 and TRBJ2-5): DAGVTQSPTHLIKTRGQQVTLRCSPISGHKSVSWYQQVLGQGPQFIFQYYEKEERGRGNFPDRFSARQFPNYSSELNVNALLLGDSALYLCASSFLGGKETQYFGPGTRLLVL.